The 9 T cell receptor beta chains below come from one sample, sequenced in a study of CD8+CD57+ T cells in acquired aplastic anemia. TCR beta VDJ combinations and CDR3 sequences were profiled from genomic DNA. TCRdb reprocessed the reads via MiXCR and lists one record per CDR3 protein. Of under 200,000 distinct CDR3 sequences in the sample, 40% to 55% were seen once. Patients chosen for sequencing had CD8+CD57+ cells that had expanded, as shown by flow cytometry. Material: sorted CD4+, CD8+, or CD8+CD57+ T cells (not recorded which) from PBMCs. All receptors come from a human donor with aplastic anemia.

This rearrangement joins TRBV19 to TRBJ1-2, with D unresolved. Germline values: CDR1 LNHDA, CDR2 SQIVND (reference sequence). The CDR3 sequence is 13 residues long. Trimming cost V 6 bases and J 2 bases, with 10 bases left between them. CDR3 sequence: CASRKDGNYGYTF. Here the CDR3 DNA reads TGTGCCAGTAGGAAGGACGGGAACTATGGCTACACCTTC. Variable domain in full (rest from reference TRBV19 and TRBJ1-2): DGGITQSPKYLFRKEGQNVTLSCEQNLNHDAMYWYRQDPGQGLRLIYYSQIVNDFQKGDIAEGYSVSREKKESFPLTVTSAQKNPTAFYLCASRKDGNYGYTFGSGTRLTVV.

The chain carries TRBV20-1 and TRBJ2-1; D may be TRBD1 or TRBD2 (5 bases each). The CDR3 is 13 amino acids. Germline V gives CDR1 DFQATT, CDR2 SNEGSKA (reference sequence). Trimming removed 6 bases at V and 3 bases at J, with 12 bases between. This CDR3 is CSAVRDDYNEQFF. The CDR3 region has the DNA TGCAGTGCCGTCCGGGACGACTACAATGAGCAGTTCTTC.

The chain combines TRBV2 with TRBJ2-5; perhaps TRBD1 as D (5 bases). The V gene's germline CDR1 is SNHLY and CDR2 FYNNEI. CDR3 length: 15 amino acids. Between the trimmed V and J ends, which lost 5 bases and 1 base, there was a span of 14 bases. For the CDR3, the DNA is TGTGCCAGCAGTACTCCTTCAGGGTTCCAAGAGACCCAGTACTTC. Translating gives CASSTPSGFQETQYF.

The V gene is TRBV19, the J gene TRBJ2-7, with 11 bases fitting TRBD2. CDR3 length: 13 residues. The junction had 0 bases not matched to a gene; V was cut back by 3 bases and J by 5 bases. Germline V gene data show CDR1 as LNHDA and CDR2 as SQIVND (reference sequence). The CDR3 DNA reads TGTGCCAGTAGTATGGGACTAGCGGACGAGCAGTACTTC. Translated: CASSMGLADEQYF.

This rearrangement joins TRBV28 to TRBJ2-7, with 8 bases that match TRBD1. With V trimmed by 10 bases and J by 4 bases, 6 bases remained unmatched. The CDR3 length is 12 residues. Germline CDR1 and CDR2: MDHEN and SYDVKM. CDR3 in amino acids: CATIGQGYEQYF. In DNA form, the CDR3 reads TGTGCCACCATTGGACAGGGATACGAGCAGTACTTC.

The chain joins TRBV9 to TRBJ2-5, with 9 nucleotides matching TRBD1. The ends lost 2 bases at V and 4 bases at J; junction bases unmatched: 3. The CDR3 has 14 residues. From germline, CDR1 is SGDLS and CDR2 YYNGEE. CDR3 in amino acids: CASSVGGQGETQYF. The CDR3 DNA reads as TGTGCCAGCAGCGTTGGGGGACAGGGAGAGACCCAGTACTTC.

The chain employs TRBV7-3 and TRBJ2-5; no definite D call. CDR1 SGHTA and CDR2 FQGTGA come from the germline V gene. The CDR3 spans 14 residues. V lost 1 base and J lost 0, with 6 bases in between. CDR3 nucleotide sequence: TGTGCCAGCAGCTTAAATTGGGACCAAGAGACCCAGTACTTC. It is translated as CASSLNWDQETQYF.

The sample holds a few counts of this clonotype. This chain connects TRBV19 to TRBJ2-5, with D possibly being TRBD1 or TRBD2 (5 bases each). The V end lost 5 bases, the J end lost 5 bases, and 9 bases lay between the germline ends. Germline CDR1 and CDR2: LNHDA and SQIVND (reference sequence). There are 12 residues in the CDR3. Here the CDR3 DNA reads TGTGCCAGTAGTGGGGGACCGGAGACCCAGTACTTC. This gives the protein CASSGGPETQYF.

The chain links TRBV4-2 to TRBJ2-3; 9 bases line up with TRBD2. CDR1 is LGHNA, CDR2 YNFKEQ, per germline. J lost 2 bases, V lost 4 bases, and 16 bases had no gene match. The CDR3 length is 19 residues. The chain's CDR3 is CASSLQTSGTEGPTDTQYF. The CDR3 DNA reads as TGTGCCAGCAGCCTACAGACTAGCGGAACAGAGGGCCCCACAGATACGCAGTATTTT.